Presented here are 12 T cell receptor beta chains from one specimen sequenced in a study of T cell responses to AZD1222 COVID-19 vaccine. The table came from immunoSEQ multiplex PCR; TCRdb's copy has only in-frame clones and leaves some out. The repertoire includes 79,000 or so clones, around nine tenths of them detected once, and about 5.4% sits in the top ten. The sequencing used peripheral blood, collected 28 days after the second AZD1222 dose. Receptors were obtained from an adult who received the AZD1222 COVID-19 vaccine.

V and J are TRBV19 and TRBJ2-2; D unresolved. Germline CDR1 LNHDA, CDR2 SQIVND (reference sequence). The CDR3 is made up of 14 amino acids. The germline V and J ends were trimmed by 1 base and 2 bases, with 5 bases remaining between them. The CDR3 sequence: CASSIGTNTGELFF. The DNA of the CDR3 is TGTGCCAGTAGTATAGGGACCAACACCGGGGAGCTGTTTTTT.

The chain combines TRBV19 with TRBJ2-7; D is unclear. The CDR3 length is 13 residues. V was shortened by 4 bases and J by 2 bases, with 9 bases between the two germline ends. From germline, CDR1 is LNHDA and CDR2 SQIVND (reference sequence). Here the CDR3 DNA reads TGTGCCAGTAGTACCGACGGCACCTACGAGCAGTACTTC. Translation: CASSTDGTYEQYF.

The gene calls are TRBV5-6 and TRBJ1-4; 8 nucleotides agree with TRBD1. Germline values: CDR1 SGHDT, CDR2 YYEEEE. The V segment lost 5 bases and the J segment 5 bases; nucleotides outside the gene matches: 14. The CDR3 runs to 17 residues. The CDR3 nucleotides are TGTGCCAGCAGGGAACAGGGGGGTGACGATACCAATGAAAAACTGTTTTTT. It codes for CASREQGGDDTNEKLFF.

The chain has TRBV19 and TRBJ2-3, with D unresolved. Germline values: CDR1 LNHDA, CDR2 SQIVND (reference sequence). Between the trimmed V and J ends, which lost 4 bases and 0 bases, there was a span of 14 bases. The CDR3 runs 16 residues. DNA of the CDR3: TGTGCCAGTAGTACCCAAATAAAACTTAGCACAGATACGCAGTATTTT. It codes for CASSTQIKLSTDTQYF.

V usage is TRBV13 and J usage is TRBJ1-6, with TRBD1 identical over 9 bases. V dropped 5 bases and J dropped 5; count of bases not matched to a gene: 7. Looked up from germline, CDR1 is PRHDT and CDR2 is FYEKMQ (reference sequence). CDR3 length equals 16 residues. For the CDR3, the DNA is TGTGCCAGCAGCATCGACAGGGGGAGAGATAATTCACCCCTCCACTTT. Its protein product is CASSIDRGRDNSPLHF.

The chain recombines TRBV18 with TRBJ2-7; D not resolved. Germline V gives CDR1 KGHSH, CDR2 LQKENI. Trimming cost V 2 bases and J 2 bases, with 4 bases left between them. CDR3 size: 12 residues. The CDR3 loop is CASSPAAYEQYF. DNA of the CDR3: TGTGCCAGCTCACCAGCGGCCTACGAGCAGTACTTC. The complete variable domain, with remaining parts taken from reference TRBV18 and TRBJ2-7, reads NAGVMQNPRHLVRRRGQEARLRCSPMKGHSHVYWYRQLPEEGLKFMVYLQKENIIDESGMPKERFSAEFPKEGPSILRIQQVVRGDSAAYFCASSPAAYEQYFGPGTRLTVT.

This clone came up once. The chain joins TRBV4-3 to TRBJ2-2, with D possibly being TRBD1 (5 bases). The CDR3 extends over 13 amino acids. The germline CDR1 and CDR2 sequences are LGHNA and YSLEER. The V end lost 4 bases, the J end lost 8 bases, and 11 bases lay between the germline ends. CDR3 residues: CASSRRALGELFF. For the CDR3, the DNA is TGCGCCAGCAGCCGCAGGGCTCTGGGGGAGCTGTTTTTT.

V gene TRBV18 combines with J gene TRBJ1-3, with a weak D call TRBD1 (5 bases). V was pared by 3 bases and J by 0 bases, with 12 bases between. Germline V CDR1 and CDR2: KGHSH, LQKENI. This CDR3 region has 16 residues. The DNA of the CDR3 is TGTGCCAGCTCACCTGGTTGGGGGAGCTCTGGAAACACCATATATTTT. Translated, it gives CASSPGWGSSGNTIYF.

V usage is TRBV5-5 and J usage is TRBJ1-1; D unclear. The CDR3 totals 14 residues. V dropped 0 bases and J dropped 0 bases, with 6 bases sitting between them. Germline V gene lookup returns CDR1 SGHKS and CDR2 YYEKEE (reference sequence). The CDR3 sequence: CASSLDGLNTEAFF. CDR3 coding DNA: TGTGCCAGCAGCTTGGACGGGCTGAACACTGAAGCTTTCTTT.

This clone was seen once. The CDR3 DNA reads as TGTGCCAGCAGACCGTCAGCATACTATGGCTACACCTTC. Translated, it gives CASRPSAYYGYTF. This chain uses TRBV12-3 or TRBV12-4 with TRBJ1-2; D not resolved. The CDR3 loop spans 13 amino acids. Trimming took 6 bases from V and 3 from J, leaving 11 bases between them.

This chain links TRBV4-2 with TRBJ2-7; D ambiguous. The CDR3 has 13 residues. CDR1 is LGHNA and CDR2 is YNFKEQ in the germline V gene. Trimming removed 1 base from V and 4 bases from J, with 8 bases in between. CDR3 region: CASSQAQRYEQYF. The CDR3 region has the DNA TGTGCCAGCAGCCAAGCCCAGCGTTACGAGCAGTACTTC.

This clone was detected once. V usage is TRBV4-3 and J usage is TRBJ1-3; no definite D call. Trimming pared 0 bases from V and 4 bases from J, leaving 13 bases between. This CDR3 is 16 amino acids long. From germline, CDR1 is LGHNA and CDR2 YSLEER. In DNA form, the CDR3 reads TGCGCCAGCAGCCAAGAGGTTTGGACGCGGGGAAACACCATATATTTT. Protein sequence: CASSQEVWTRGNTIYF.